The 18 T cell receptor beta chains listed next were all sequenced from one sample in a study of T cell repertoires in cytomegalovirus infection (dated by TCRdb to the late 2010s). These receptors' targets are unknown. The treatment or condition label, read with the paper, signifies: in vitro stimulation with specific CMV peptide epitopes to enrich CMV-specific T cells. The sequencer listed for this sample is Illumina HiSeq 1500. The raw public data were reprocessed by TCRdb itself: fastp quality trimming at Q25, MiXCR clonotype calling, in-frame beta chains only. All rows with the same CDR3 protein become a single entry with the most common DNA and genes. For this sample there are 650,000 to 900,000 distinct CDR3 sequences; almost 30% appear just once. Over 10% of the sample belongs to the ten largest clones. The sequenced sample was cultured CD8+ T cells from PBMCs, obtained from culture after CMV antigen stimulation. The source is a human donor in good health (CMV status not recorded). Some clones in this sample may be carry-over from other donors' samples.

The J gene is TRBJ2-7, the V gene TRBV11-2, with 11 bases lining up with TRBD1. The germline V gene encodes CDR1 SGHAT and CDR2 FQNNGV. This CDR3 spans 16 amino acids. The chain's CDR3 is CTSSFWDRGAAYEQYV. CDR3 coding DNA: TGTACCAGCAGCTTTTGGGACAGGGGGGCCGCCTACGAGCAGTACGTC.

This clonotype occurred many times. The chain links TRBV7-8 to TRBJ2-3; 7 bases match TRBD1. V trimming: 11 bases; J trimming: 2 bases; junction bases outside the gene matches: 16. The germline gives CDR1 SGHVS, CDR2 FQNEAQ. This CDR3 comprises 16 residues. CDR3 sequence reads: CASWPPGTEFTDTQYF. The CDR3 DNA reads as TGTGCCTCCTGGCCCCCCGGGACAGAATTCACAGATACGCAGTATTTT.

This clonotype was counted a few times. The genes are TRBV14 and TRBJ1-3; D is uncertain. The CDR3 length is 19 residues. Germline V gives CDR1 SGHDN, CDR2 FVKESK. Trimming pared 2 bases from V and 0 bases from J, leaving 20 bases between. CDR3 region: CASSQSFVAGISSGNTIYF. CDR3 DNA sequence: TGTGCCAGCAGCCAATCATTCGTTGCGGGGATAAGCTCTGGAAACACCATATATTTT.

The chain is built from TRBV27 and TRBJ2-1; 12 bases map to TRBD2. Germline V gene data show CDR1 as MNHEY and CDR2 as SMNVEV (reference sequence). V trimming: 3 bases; J trimming: 10 bases; junction bases outside the gene matches: 13. The CDR3 covers 17 residues. CDR3 amino acids: CASSFLPASGGANEQFF. CDR3 bases: TGTGCCAGCAGTTTCCTCCCCGCTAGCGGGGGGGCGAACGAGCAGTTCTTC.

The table lists this clonotype with many counts. The rearrangement uses TRBV11-2 and TRBJ1-4; D is uncertain. The CDR3 sequence is 15 residues long. Germline-derived CDR1 and CDR2 are SGHAT and FQNNGV. The V end was cut by 7 bases, the J end by 4 bases, with 16 bases between. This chain's CDR3 is CASILSAASNEKLFF. CDR3 bases: TGTGCCAGCATCCTGTCCGCGGCAAGTAATGAAAAACTGTTTTTT.

The rearrangement uses TRBV18 and TRBJ2-3; D might be TRBD1 (6 bases). Trimming left V 2 bases short and J 6 bases short, with 21 bases between. Germline loops: CDR1 KGHSH, CDR2 LQKENI. The CDR3 contains 17 residues. The CDR3 region is CASSPADRAPKDDTQYF. CDR3 DNA: TGTGCCAGCTCACCAGCGGACAGAGCCCCCAAAGATGATACGCAGTATTTT.

This clonotype was counted at least ten times. CDR3 amino acids: CASSYDRSSYNEQFF. The CDR3 DNA is TGTGCCAGCAGTTACGATAGGAGCTCCTACAATGAGCAGTTCTTC. The chain combines TRBV6-5 with TRBJ2-1; no firm D call. The CDR3 loop spans 15 amino acids. V was cut by 2 bases and J by 0 bases, with 8 bases left in between. Germline CDR1 is MNHEY and CDR2 is SVGAGI.

In regard to this clonotype: A junction end diverges from the germline sequence, so it may reflect a read error. The chain is built from TRBV3-1 and TRBJ2-5; 12 bases match TRBD2. Germline assignment: CDR1 LGHDT and CDR2 YNNKEL (reference sequence). The CDR3 loop spans 16 amino acids. CDR3 residues: CANSQALAGGLETQYF. As DNA, the CDR3 is TGTGCCAACAGCCAAGCGCTAGCGGGGGGGCTCGAGACCCAGTACTTC.

V and J are TRBV7-2 and TRBJ1-1, with unresolved D. Germline assignment: CDR1 SGHTA and CDR2 FQGNSA. The ends were cut back, 7 bases at V and 7 bases at J, with 13 bases in the middle. The CDR3 length is 12 residues. The CDR3 DNA reads as TGTGCCAGCATCATGGCAGTTGGTGAAGCTTTCTTT. It encodes CASIMAVGEAFF.

Many counts were recorded for this clonotype. This chain connects TRBV7-6 to TRBJ1-5; TRBD1 matches at 9 bases. The V gene's germline CDR1 is SGHVS and CDR2 FNYEAQ. The CDR3 is made up of 18 amino acids. V lost 0 bases to trimming and J lost 2 bases; unmatched junction nucleotides: 8. CDR3: CASSLAPGTGSGNQPQHF. The CDR3 DNA reads TGTGCCAGCAGCTTAGCCCCCGGGACAGGGTCGGGCAATCAGCCCCAGCATTTT.

The V and J genes are TRBV7-9 and TRBJ1-4; no clear D gene. V was cut by 1 base and J by 0 bases, with 6 bases left in between. The CDR3 runs 15 residues. CDR1 is SEHNR, CDR2 FQNEAQ, per germline (reference sequence). The CDR3 DNA reads TGTGCCAGCAGCTTAGGGCTTACAACTAATGAAAAACTGTTTTTT. This codes for CASSLGLTTNEKLFF.

The chain couples TRBV28 to TRBJ2-6, with D perhaps matching TRBD1 (9 bases). Between the trimmed V and J ends, which lost 2 bases and 0 bases, there was a span of 20 bases. CDR3 length: 20 amino acids. The germline CDR1 and CDR2 sequences are MDHEN and SYDVKM. The CDR3, as DNA: TGTGCCAGCAGTTTAGATCGGGGGGGACAGGGAGACTCTGGGGCCAACGTCCTGACTTTC. It specifies CASSLDRGGQGDSGANVLTF.

V is TRBV27 and J is TRBJ2-2; weak D call: TRBD2 (5 bases). The CDR3 is 14 residues long. Germline assignment: CDR1 MNHEY and CDR2 SMNVEV (reference sequence). The ends were cut back, 5 bases at V and 7 bases at J, with 14 bases in the middle. CDR3 loop: CASSKDSRVGELFF. The CDR3 DNA sequence: TGTGCCAGCAGTAAGGACTCGCGTGTCGGGGAGCTGTTTTTT.

This clonotype was counted between two and nine times. V is TRBV5-1 and J is TRBJ2-7; the D gene is possibly TRBD1 (6 bases). Germline values: CDR1 SGHRS, CDR2 YFSETQ. There are 15 residues in the CDR3. Trimming removed 0 bases at V and 3 bases at J, with 13 bases between. This CDR3 reads CASSLAGTRDYEQYF. DNA of the CDR3: TGCGCCAGCAGCTTGGCCGGGACACGCGACTACGAGCAGTACTTC.

This chain connects TRBV4-1 to TRBJ1-2; D remains unclear. Germline V gene sequence: CDR1 MGHRA, CDR2 YSYEKL. V was trimmed by 0 bases and J by 4 bases, leaving 12 bases between them. CDR3 length equals 15 residues. The CDR3 DNA reads as TGCGCCAGCAGCCAAGATAAAGGGCTCGGCTATGGCTACACCTTC. Translating it yields CASSQDKGLGYGYTF.

This sequence joins TRBV6-2 or TRBV6-3 and TRBJ2-1; TRBD1 agrees at 8 bases. J was trimmed by 0 bases and V by 4 bases; bases with no gene match: 2. In germline, CDR1 is MNHEY, CDR2 SVGEGT. This CDR3 has 15 residues. As DNA, the CDR3 is TGTGCCAGCAGTTTCCAGGGGGCCTCCTACAATGAGCAGTTCTTC. Its translation is CASSFQGASYNEQFF.

V gene TRBV7-6 combines with J gene TRBJ2-5; D uncertain. This CDR3 has 11 amino acids. V lost 5 bases, J lost 10 bases, and 11 bases lay in between. Germline loops: CDR1 SGHVS, CDR2 FNYEAQ. CDR3 DNA: TGTGCCAGCAGCCTTCTAGGGAACCAGTACTTC. Amino acids: CASSLLGNQYF.

The V and J genes are TRBV29-1 and TRBJ1-2; TRBD1 might be the D (6 bases). Germline CDR1 SQVTM, CDR2 ANQGSEA. The CDR3 contains 14 residues. Trimming removed 5 bases at V and 4 bases at J, with 17 bases between. CDR3: CSVPQGIRGYGYTF. In DNA form, the CDR3 reads TGCAGCGTTCCCCAGGGGATACGGGGCTATGGCTACACCTTC.